The entry below describes one TCR beta chain. Germline V gene sequence: CDR1 MNHEY, CDR2 SVGAGI. The CDR3 is 13 amino acids. V lost 7 bases, J lost 0 bases, and 6 bases lay in between. These data are taken from a study of cytomegalovirus exposure and HLA in healthy donors. PCR primers comprised 60 Vbeta and 13 Jbeta primers. Measured with immunoSEQ multiplex PCR; TCRdb has only the in-frame clones, and not every one. The sample lists 75,000 to 100,000 clones, around 80% occurring once. This chain uses TRBV6-5 with TRBJ2-2; no reliable D call. The TCR sequence derives from a young man in good health and CMV-seronegative. Sequencing input: PBMCs. The DNA for the CDR3 is TGTGCCAGCAATACACCGAACACCGGGGAGCTGTTTTTT. This translates into CASNTPNTGELFF.